The 32 T cell receptor beta chains reported below all come from one sample, sequenced in a study of blood T cell repertoires in COVID-19. TCRdb keeps only in-frame clones here, not all; method: immunoSEQ multiplex PCR. The repertoire holds about 180,000 clones, with 70% to 90% as singletons. The sample consisted of peripheral blood. The origin of the receptors is a man aged 18-30 years who had recovered from COVID-19.

A single count supports this clone. The chain joins TRBV27 to TRBJ1-1; weak D call: TRBD1 (5 bases). CDR1 is MNHEY and CDR2 is SMNVEV in the germline V gene (reference sequence). The CDR3 has 14 residues. V was trimmed by 4 bases and J by 3 bases, leaving 12 bases between them. Written as DNA, the CDR3 is TGTGCCAGCAGTTCCCCTGGCAGGGACACTGAAGCTTTCTTT. Translated, it gives CASSSPGRDTEAFF.

This chain joins TRBV20-1 and TRBJ1-1, with 8 bases fitting TRBD1. The CDR3 has 12 residues. V was clipped by 5 bases and J by 4 bases; unmatched bases: 3. CDR1 is DFQATT, CDR2 SNEGSKA, per germline (reference sequence). This chain's CDR3 is CSAGDRGTEAFF. CDR3 DNA sequence: TGCAGTGCTGGTGACAGGGGCACTGAAGCTTTCTTT.

The V and J genes are TRBV7-2 and TRBJ1-5; no reliable D call. Trimming stripped 2 bases from V and 6 bases from J, with 14 bases between. Germline-derived CDR1 and CDR2 are SGHTA and FQGNSA. The CDR3 is 15 residues long. In nucleotides, the CDR3 is TGTGCCAGCAGCTTAAGGTCGGGGTCAGGTCAGCCCCAGCATTTT. Translating it yields CASSLRSGSGQPQHF.

The chain has TRBV6-5 and TRBJ2-7; tentatively, D is TRBD1 (7 bases). From germline, CDR1 is MNHEY and CDR2 SVGAGI. V dropped 5 bases and J dropped 1 base, with 15 bases sitting between them. The CDR3 runs to 15 residues. The CDR3 coding sequence is TGTGCCAGCAGTCGGGAGACAGGGCCATCCTACGAGCAGTACTTC. It is translated as CASSRETGPSYEQYF.

The rearrangement links TRBV5-4 to TRBJ1-5; TRBD1 matches at 10 bases. The CDR3 loop spans 17 amino acids. Trimming removed 4 bases from V and 4 bases from J; junction bases left unmatched: 11. Germline lookup yields CDR1 SGHNT and CDR2 YYREEE (reference sequence). As DNA, the CDR3 is TGTGCCAGCAGCCCGGAGTTTGACAGGGGGCGGAATCAGCCCCAGCATTTT. Amino acid sequence: CASSPEFDRGRNQPQHF.

The chain links TRBV9 to TRBJ1-1, with no clear D. Germline-derived CDR1 and CDR2 are SGDLS and YYNGEE. CDR3 length: 14 residues. Trimming took off 3 bases at V and 1 base at J, with 10 bases between the two ends. CDR3 protein: CASSERSKNTEAFF. The CDR3 region has the DNA TGTGCCAGCAGCGAGCGGTCCAAGAACACTGAAGCTTTCTTT. Drawing the rest from reference TRBV9 and TRBJ1-1, the complete variable domain is DSGVTQTPKHLITATGQRVTLRCSPRSGDLSVYWYQQSLDQGLQFLIQYYNGEERAKGNILERFSAQQFPDLHSELNLSSLELGDSALYFCASSERSKNTEAFFGQGTRLTVV.

This clone was counted once. The gene calls are TRBV11-2 and TRBJ2-5, with TRBD2 as a possible D gene (5 bases). Germline assignment: CDR1 SGHAT and CDR2 FQNNGV. V was cut by 6 bases and J by 2 bases, with 10 bases left in between. This CDR3 has 13 amino acids. CDR3 residues: CASRFREQETQYF. CDR3 nucleotides: TGTGCCAGCAGGTTCCGGGAACAAGAGACCCAGTACTTC.

J is TRBJ2-7 and V is TRBV3-1 (or the pseudogene TRBV3-2); a weak D match, TRBD2 (5 bases). CDR1 LGHDT and CDR2 YNNKEL come from the germline V gene (reference sequence). The CDR3 has 16 amino acids. The V end lost 0 bases, the J end lost 5 bases, and 17 bases lay between the germline ends. The CDR3 is CASSQDIELVVDEQYF. The CDR3 DNA is TGTGCCAGCAGCCAAGATATAGAACTAGTCGTGGACGAGCAGTACTTC.

The rearrangement links TRBV7-6 to TRBJ2-1, with D tentatively TRBD1 (5 bases). V shed 2 bases and J shed 7 bases, with 6 bases lying between them. CDR1 is SGHVS, CDR2 FNYEAQ, per germline. This CDR3 contains 12 residues. In DNA, the CDR3 is TGTGCCAGCAGCTTAAAGGGGAATGAGCAGTTCTTC. This sequence encodes CASSLKGNEQFF.

Comment on this clone: Germline and junction disagree at one end, which may indicate a read error. V usage is TRBV6-4 and J usage is TRBJ2-7; 8 nucleotides match TRBD1. Germline CDR1 reads MRHNA; CDR2 reads SNTAGT. This CDR3 spans 15 amino acids. The CDR3 nucleotides are TGTGCCAGCAGGGGGGGACAGGAGAAGCTCTACGTGCAGTACTTC. It codes for CASRGGQEKLYVQYF.

CDR3 nucleotides: TGTGCCAGTAGGAGGAGCACAGATACGCAGTATTTT. This translates into CASRRSTDTQYF. This chain connects TRBV19 to TRBJ2-3; D is unresolved. CDR3 length equals 12 residues. Germline CDR1 is LNHDA and CDR2 is SQIVND (reference sequence). Between the trimmed V and J ends, which lost 6 bases and 0 bases, there was a span of 4 bases.

This chain uses TRBV20-1 with TRBJ2-6; D unresolved. The germline V gene has CDR1 DFQATT and CDR2 SNEGSKA (reference sequence). This CDR3 comprises 18 residues. Between the trimmed V and J ends, which lost 3 bases and 0 bases, there was a span of 18 bases. CDR3 coding DNA: TGCAGTGCTAGTCGTGAGGCAGCCGCTAGCTCTGGGGCCAACGTCCTGACTTTC. Translation: CSASREAAASSGANVLTF.

This chain links TRBV4-2 with TRBJ2-7, with no clear D. The CDR3 is 14 residues long. Germline CDR1 is LGHNA and CDR2 is YNFKEQ. V was pared by 2 bases and J by 4 bases, with 12 bases between. The DNA for the CDR3 is TGTGCCAGCAGCCAATCCTGGCCCCCTTACGAGCAGTACTTC. This translates into CASSQSWPPYEQYF.

The V call is TRBV13, the J call TRBJ1-2; TRBD1 matches at 10 bases. Looked up from germline, CDR1 is PRHDT and CDR2 is FYEKMQ (reference sequence). Germline trimming cut 1 base from V and 3 bases from J; bases unmatched to any gene: 5. This CDR3 contains 16 residues. Here the CDR3 DNA reads TGTGCCAGCAGCTTAGTCCCGACAGGGGGCGACTATGGCTACACCTTC. Its translation: CASSLVPTGGDYGYTF.

The V gene is TRBV19, the J gene TRBJ1-1, with unresolved D. The germline V and J ends were trimmed by 1 base and 3 bases, with 6 bases remaining between them. The germline gives CDR1 LNHDA, CDR2 SQIVND (reference sequence). This CDR3 spans 13 amino acids. The CDR3 sequence: CASSIAQYTEAFF. DNA for the CDR3: TGTGCCAGTAGTATAGCTCAGTACACTGAAGCTTTCTTT. Using reference TRBV19 and TRBJ1-1 for the parts outside the CDR3, the full variable domain is DGGITQSPKYLFRKEGQNVTLSCEQNLNHDAMYWYRQDPGQGLRLIYYSQIVNDFQKGDIAEGYSVSREKKESFPLTVTSAQKNPTAFYLCASSIAQYTEAFFGQGTRLTVV.

The rearrangement uses TRBV4-1 and TRBJ2-1; 9 bases are a match to TRBD2. The CDR3 sequence is 19 residues long. Germline CDR1 is MGHRA and CDR2 is YSYEKL. Unmatched junction bases numbered 16, after V lost 0 bases and J lost 7 bases. The CDR3 loop is CASSQEGREGYGTGNEQFF. DNA of the CDR3: TGCGCCAGCAGCCAAGAAGGGCGGGAGGGCTATGGGACGGGGAATGAGCAGTTCTTC.

The chain joins TRBV6-5 to TRBJ2-5, with TRBD2 matching 8 bases. Germline trimming cut 5 bases from V and 1 base from J; bases unmatched to any gene: 3. The germline gives CDR1 MNHEY, CDR2 SVGAGI. The CDR3 length is 14 residues. CDR3: CASSITSGQETQYF. For the CDR3, the DNA is TGTGCCAGCAGTATTACTAGCGGCCAAGAGACCCAGTACTTC.

The chain links TRBV28 to TRBJ1-1; D ambiguous. Per the germline V gene, CDR1 is MDHEN and CDR2 is SYDVKM. This CDR3 is built from 15 residues. The V and J ends lost 1 base and 1 base respectively, with 10 bases between them. In DNA, the CDR3 is TGTGCCAGCAGTTTATTCGGGTTAGGGAACACTGAAGCTTTCTTT. As protein: CASSLFGLGNTEAFF.

V gene TRBV3-1 (or the pseudogene TRBV3-2) combines with J gene TRBJ1-1; tentative D call: TRBD1 (6 bases). V lost 2 bases and J 0 bases, leaving 10 bases between the germline ends. The CDR3 contains 15 residues. The germline V gene encodes CDR1 LGHDT and CDR2 YNNKEL (reference sequence). In nucleotides, the CDR3 is TGTGCCAGCAGCCAACTACAGGGAGTGAACACTGAAGCTTTCTTT. Amino acid sequence: CASSQLQGVNTEAFF.

CDR3 loop: CASSPDFSYGYTF. The CDR3 nucleotides are TGTGCCAGCAGCCCAGACTTTTCATATGGCTACACCTTC. V is TRBV5-4 and J is TRBJ1-2; D unclear. CDR3 size: 13 residues. The germline gives CDR1 SGHNT, CDR2 YYREEE (reference sequence). V lost 4 bases to trimming and J lost 5 bases, with 12 bases between them.

This clone appeared a few times. The CDR3 bases are TGTGCCACCAGCAGAGAACTACCAAGCTCCTACGAGCAGTACTTC. It encodes CATSRELPSSYEQYF. V and J are TRBV15 and TRBJ2-7, with unresolved D. The CDR3 is 15 residues long. Trimming cost V 0 bases and J 0 bases, with 9 bases left between them. Germline V gene lookup returns CDR1 LNHNV and CDR2 YYDKDF (reference sequence).

This CDR3 reads CASSLDGRASGANVLTF. The CDR3 nucleotides read TGCGCCAGCAGCTTGGACGGGAGGGCGTCTGGGGCCAACGTCCTGACTTTC. The chain has TRBV5-1 and TRBJ2-6, with 8 bases lining up with TRBD2. The V gene's germline CDR1 is SGHRS and CDR2 YFSETQ. The CDR3 has 17 amino acids. Germline trimming cut 0 bases from V and 1 base from J; bases unmatched to any gene: 3.

V gene TRBV7-6 combines with J gene TRBJ2-7, with D maybe TRBD1 (5 bases). Trimming left V 1 base short and J 5 bases short, with 12 bases between. The CDR3 covers 14 residues. Germline CDR1 SGHVS, CDR2 FNYEAQ. This chain's CDR3 is CASSLGPGWNEQYF. The CDR3 region has the DNA TGTGCCAGCAGCTTAGGCCCAGGGTGGAACGAGCAGTACTTC. The variable domain in full, completed from reference TRBV7-6 and TRBJ2-7, reads GAGVSQSPRYKVTKRGQDVALRCDPISGHVSLYWYRQALGQGPEFLTYFNYEAQQDKSGLPNDRFSAERPEGSISTLTIQRTEQRDSAMYRCASSLGPGWNEQYFGPGTRLTVT.

The chain combines TRBV28 with TRBJ2-1; 10 bases map to TRBD2. There are 19 residues in the CDR3. V trimming: 6 bases; J trimming: 2 bases; junction bases outside the gene matches: 16. CDR1 is MDHEN and CDR2 is SYDVKM in the germline V gene. CDR3 sequence (DNA): TGTGCCAGCAGCGGGTGGGCTAGCGGGAGCACTAGCGCCTACAATGAGCAGTTCTTC. Translated, it gives CASSGWASGSTSAYNEQFF.

J is TRBJ2-3 and V is TRBV29-1, with 7 bases fitting TRBD1. The CDR3 has 15 residues. The V and J ends lost 5 bases and 2 bases, in that order; junction bases with no gene match: 10. Per the germline V gene, CDR1 is SQVTM and CDR2 is ANQGSEA. Here the CDR3 reads CSVTPGQSFTDTQYF. In DNA form, the CDR3 reads TGCAGCGTTACCCCGGGACAGAGTTTCACAGATACGCAGTATTTT.

V gene TRBV6-1 combines with J gene TRBJ1-1, with 7 nucleotides matching TRBD1. Germline trimming cut 2 bases from V and 5 bases from J; bases unmatched to any gene: 11. Per the germline V gene, CDR1 is MNHNS and CDR2 is SASEGT. This CDR3 region has 16 residues. Here the CDR3 reads CASSEYGGEGATEAFF. Here the CDR3 DNA reads TGTGCCAGCAGTGAATACGGGGGTGAGGGGGCAACTGAAGCTTTCTTT.

The CDR3 reads CASSQSPVGVSAGELFF. The CDR3 DNA reads as TGCGCCAGCAGCCAAAGCCCGGTGGGCGTTAGTGCCGGGGAGCTGTTTTTT. The chain carries TRBV5-1 and TRBJ2-2; D not certain. CDR3 length equals 17 residues. Germline V gives CDR1 SGHRS, CDR2 YFSETQ. Trimming removed 4 bases at V and 6 bases at J, with 22 bases between.

This clone was picked up one time. The chain recombines TRBV9 with TRBJ2-7; D not certain. This CDR3 is 14 amino acids long. Deletions cut 0 bases from V and 7 bases from J, with 14 bases between. CDR1 is SGDLS and CDR2 is YYNGEE in the germline V gene. For the CDR3, the DNA is TGTGCCAGCAGCGTAGACGGCTCGCCAGGAGAGCAGTACTTC. Translation gives CASSVDGSPGEQYF.

The chain has TRBV24-1 and TRBJ2-7; TRBD1 aligns across 9 bases. J was trimmed by 3 bases and V by 3 bases; bases with no gene match: 5. This CDR3 is built from 15 residues. The germline CDR1 and CDR2 sequences are KGHDR and SFDVKD. The CDR3 nucleotides read TGTGCCACCAGTGATCCCGGGACAGGGTTCTACGAGCAGTACTTC. Protein product: CATSDPGTGFYEQYF.

Only a few counts were recorded for this clone. V gene TRBV7-2 combines with J gene TRBJ1-2; D not resolved. This CDR3 comprises 14 residues. Per the germline V gene, CDR1 is SGHTA and CDR2 is FQGNSA. Deletions cut 2 bases from V and 0 bases from J, with 7 bases between. The DNA of the CDR3 is TGTGCCAGCAGCTTACAGGCTTCTAACTATGGCTACACCTTC. Translated, it gives CASSLQASNYGYTF.

This clone occurred once. The chain is built from TRBV4-1 and TRBJ1-2; D unclear. The CDR3 runs 13 residues. Germline V gives CDR1 MGHRA, CDR2 YSYEKL. Trimming shortened V by 3 bases and J by 0 bases, and 5 bases separated the two germline ends. CDR3 sequence reads: CASSQSPNYGYTF. CDR3 DNA sequence: TGCGCCAGCAGCCAGTCTCCTAACTATGGCTACACCTTC.

This chain links TRBV19 with TRBJ1-2; maybe TRBD1 (6 bases). Trimming removed 4 bases at V and 4 bases at J, with 16 bases between. CDR3 length equals 15 residues. Germline V gene data show CDR1 as LNHDA and CDR2 as SQIVND (reference sequence). The CDR3 reads CASSTKQTGLYGYTF. CDR3 nucleotide sequence: TGTGCCAGTAGTACAAAACAGACAGGACTCTATGGCTACACCTTC.